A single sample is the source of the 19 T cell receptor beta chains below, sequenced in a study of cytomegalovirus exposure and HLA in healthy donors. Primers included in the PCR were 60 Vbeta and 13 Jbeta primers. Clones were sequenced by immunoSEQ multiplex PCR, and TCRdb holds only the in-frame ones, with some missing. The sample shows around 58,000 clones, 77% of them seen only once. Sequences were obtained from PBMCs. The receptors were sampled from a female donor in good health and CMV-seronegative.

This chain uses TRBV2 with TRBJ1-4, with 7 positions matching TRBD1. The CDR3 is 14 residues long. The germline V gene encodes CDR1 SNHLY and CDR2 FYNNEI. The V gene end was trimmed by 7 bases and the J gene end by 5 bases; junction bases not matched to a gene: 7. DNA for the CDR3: TGTGCCAGCAACCGGGACAGCTCAAATGAAAAACTGTTTTTT. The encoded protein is CASNRDSSNEKLFF.

CDR3 protein: CSVGTGGYTF. CDR3 nucleotide sequence: TGCAGCGTCGGGACTGGTGGCTACACCTTC. This chain connects TRBV29-1 to TRBJ1-2; D might be TRBD1 (5 bases). CDR3 length: 10 amino acids. Deletions cut 6 bases from V and 7 bases from J, with 9 bases between. CDR1 SQVTM and CDR2 ANQGSEA come from the germline V gene. Variable domain in full (rest from reference TRBV29-1 and TRBJ1-2): SAVISQKPSRDICQRGTSLTIQCQVDSQVTMMFWYRQQPGQSLTLIATANQGSEATYESGFVIDKFPISRPNLTFSTLTVSNMSPEDSSIYLCSVGTGGYTFGSGTRLTVV.

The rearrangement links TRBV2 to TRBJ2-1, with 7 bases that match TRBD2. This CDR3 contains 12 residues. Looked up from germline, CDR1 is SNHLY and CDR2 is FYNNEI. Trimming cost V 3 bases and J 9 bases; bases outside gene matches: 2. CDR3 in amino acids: CASSEGTTEQFF. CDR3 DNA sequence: TGTGCCAGCAGTGAGGGGACTACTGAGCAGTTCTTC. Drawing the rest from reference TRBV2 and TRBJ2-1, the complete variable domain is EPEVTQTPSHQVTQMGQEVILRCVPISNHLYFYWYRQILGQKVEFLVSFYNNEISEKSEIFDDQFSVERPDGSNFTLKIRSTKLEDSAMYFCASSEGTTEQFFGPGTRLTVL.

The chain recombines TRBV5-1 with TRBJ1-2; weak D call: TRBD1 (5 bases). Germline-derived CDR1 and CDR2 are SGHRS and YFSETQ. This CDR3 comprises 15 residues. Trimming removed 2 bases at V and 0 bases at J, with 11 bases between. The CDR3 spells CASSFNGAPNYGYTF. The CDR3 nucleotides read TGCGCCAGCAGCTTTAATGGGGCTCCTAACTATGGCTACACCTTC.

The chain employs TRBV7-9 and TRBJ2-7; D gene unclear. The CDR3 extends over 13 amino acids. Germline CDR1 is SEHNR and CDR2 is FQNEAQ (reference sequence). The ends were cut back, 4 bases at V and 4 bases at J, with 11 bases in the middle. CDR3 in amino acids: CASSYSTVYEQYF. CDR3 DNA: TGTGCCAGCAGCTATTCTACCGTGTACGAGCAGTACTTC.

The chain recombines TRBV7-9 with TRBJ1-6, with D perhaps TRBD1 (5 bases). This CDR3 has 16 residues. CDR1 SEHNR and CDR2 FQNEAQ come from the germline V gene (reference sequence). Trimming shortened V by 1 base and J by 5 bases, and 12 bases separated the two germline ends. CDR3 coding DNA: TGTGCCAGCAGCTTAGAGGGGACTGGGAATAATTCACCCCTCCACTTT. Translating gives CASSLEGTGNNSPLHF.

The CDR3 DNA reads as TGTGCCAGCATCCATAGCGGGGGCGGAGATACGCAGTATTTT. Its protein product is CASIHSGGGDTQYF. The chain links TRBV2 to TRBJ2-3; 9 nucleotides align to TRBD2. The J segment lost 5 bases and the V segment lost 7 bases, leaving 7 bases of the junction unmatched. This CDR3 comprises 14 residues. Germline lookup yields CDR1 SNHLY and CDR2 FYNNEI.

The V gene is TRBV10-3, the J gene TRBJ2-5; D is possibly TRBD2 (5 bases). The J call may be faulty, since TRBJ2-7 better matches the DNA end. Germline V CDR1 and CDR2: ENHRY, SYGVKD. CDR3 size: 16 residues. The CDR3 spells CAISESPGLAPYEQYF. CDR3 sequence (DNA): TGTGCCATCAGTGAGTCACCGGGCCTAGCACCCTACGAGCAGTACTTC.

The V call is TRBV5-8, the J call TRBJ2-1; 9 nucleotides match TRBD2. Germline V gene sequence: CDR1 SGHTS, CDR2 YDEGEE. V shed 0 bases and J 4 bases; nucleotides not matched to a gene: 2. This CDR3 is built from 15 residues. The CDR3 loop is CASSLGLAGYNEQFF. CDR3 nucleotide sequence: TGTGCCAGCAGCTTGGGCCTAGCGGGGTACAATGAGCAGTTCTTC. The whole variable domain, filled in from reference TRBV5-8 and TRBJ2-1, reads EAGVTQSPTHLIKTRGQQATLRCSPISGHTSVYWYQQALGLGLQFLLWYDEGEERNRGNFPPRFSGRQFPNYSSELNVNALELEDSALYLCASSLGLAGYNEQFFGPGTRLTVL.

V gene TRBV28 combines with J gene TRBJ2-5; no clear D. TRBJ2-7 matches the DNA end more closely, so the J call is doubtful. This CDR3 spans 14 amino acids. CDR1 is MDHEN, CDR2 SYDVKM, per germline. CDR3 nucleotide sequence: TGTGCCAGCAGTTTTCTTGCCTTTACCTACGAGCAGTACTTC. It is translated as CASSFLAFTYEQYF.

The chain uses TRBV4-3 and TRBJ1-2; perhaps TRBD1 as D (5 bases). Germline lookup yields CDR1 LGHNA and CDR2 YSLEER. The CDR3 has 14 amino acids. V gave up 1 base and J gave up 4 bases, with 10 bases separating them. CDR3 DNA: TGCGCCAGCAGCCAAGGAGTACAGGTCTATGGCTACACCTTC. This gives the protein CASSQGVQVYGYTF.

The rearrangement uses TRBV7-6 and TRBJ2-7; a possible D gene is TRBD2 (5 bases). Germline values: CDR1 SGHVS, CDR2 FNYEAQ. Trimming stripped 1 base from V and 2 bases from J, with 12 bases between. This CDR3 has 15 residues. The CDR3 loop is CASSLGGSAAYEQYF. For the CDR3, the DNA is TGTGCCAGCAGCTTAGGGGGTAGCGCCGCCTACGAGCAGTACTTC.

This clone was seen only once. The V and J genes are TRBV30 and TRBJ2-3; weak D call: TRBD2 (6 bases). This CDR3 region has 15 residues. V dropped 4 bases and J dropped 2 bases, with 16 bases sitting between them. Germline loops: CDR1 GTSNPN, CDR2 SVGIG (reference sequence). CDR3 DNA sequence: TGTGCCTGGACTCTGGGACTTGCAAACACAGATACGCAGTATTTT. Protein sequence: CAWTLGLANTDTQYF.

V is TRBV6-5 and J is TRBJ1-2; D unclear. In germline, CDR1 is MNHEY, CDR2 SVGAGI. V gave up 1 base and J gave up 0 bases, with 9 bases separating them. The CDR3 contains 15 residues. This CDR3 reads CASSYFRGANYGYTF. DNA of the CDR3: TGTGCCAGCAGTTACTTCCGGGGTGCTAACTATGGCTACACCTTC.

The CDR3 sequence: CASSFSAGSYNEQFF. As DNA, the CDR3 is TGTGCCAGCAGCTTCTCTGCGGGCTCCTACAATGAGCAGTTCTTC. This chain uses TRBV7-2 with TRBJ2-1; D is possibly TRBD2 (5 bases). The germline gives CDR1 SGHTA, CDR2 FQGNSA. The CDR3 loop spans 15 amino acids. V lost 3 bases and J 0 bases, leaving 9 bases between the germline ends.

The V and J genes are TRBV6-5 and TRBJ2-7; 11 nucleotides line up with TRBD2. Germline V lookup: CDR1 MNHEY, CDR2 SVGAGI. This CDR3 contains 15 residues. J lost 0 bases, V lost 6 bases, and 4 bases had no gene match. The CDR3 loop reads CASRPGLAVSYEQYF. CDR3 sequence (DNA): TGTGCCAGCAGGCCGGGACTAGCGGTCTCCTACGAGCAGTACTTC.

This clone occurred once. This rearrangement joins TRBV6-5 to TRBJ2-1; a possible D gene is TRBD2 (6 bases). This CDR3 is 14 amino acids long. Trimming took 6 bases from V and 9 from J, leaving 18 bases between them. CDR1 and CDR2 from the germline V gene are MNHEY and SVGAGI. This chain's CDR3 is CASSTTPRTIEQFF. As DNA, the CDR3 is TGTGCCAGCAGCACTACGCCACGGACTATTGAGCAGTTCTTC.

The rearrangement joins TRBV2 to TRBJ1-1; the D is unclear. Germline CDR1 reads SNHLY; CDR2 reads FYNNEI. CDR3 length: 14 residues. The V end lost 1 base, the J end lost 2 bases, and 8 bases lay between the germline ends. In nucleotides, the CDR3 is TGTGCCAGCAGTGAAGTCCGGTCCAACACTGAAGCTTTCTTT. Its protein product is CASSEVRSNTEAFF. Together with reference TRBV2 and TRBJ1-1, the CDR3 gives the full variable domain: EPEVTQTPSHQVTQMGQEVILRCVPISNHLYFYWYRQILGQKVEFLVSFYNNEISEKSEIFDDQFSVERPDGSNFTLKIRSTKLEDSAMYFCASSEVRSNTEAFFGQGTRLTVV.

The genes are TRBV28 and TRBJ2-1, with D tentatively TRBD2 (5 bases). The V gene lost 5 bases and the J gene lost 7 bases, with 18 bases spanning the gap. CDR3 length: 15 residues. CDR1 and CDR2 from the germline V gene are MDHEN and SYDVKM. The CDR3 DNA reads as TGTGCCAGCAGTGAAAGGACTGTGGCATATAATGAGCAGTTCTTC. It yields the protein CASSERTVAYNEQFF.